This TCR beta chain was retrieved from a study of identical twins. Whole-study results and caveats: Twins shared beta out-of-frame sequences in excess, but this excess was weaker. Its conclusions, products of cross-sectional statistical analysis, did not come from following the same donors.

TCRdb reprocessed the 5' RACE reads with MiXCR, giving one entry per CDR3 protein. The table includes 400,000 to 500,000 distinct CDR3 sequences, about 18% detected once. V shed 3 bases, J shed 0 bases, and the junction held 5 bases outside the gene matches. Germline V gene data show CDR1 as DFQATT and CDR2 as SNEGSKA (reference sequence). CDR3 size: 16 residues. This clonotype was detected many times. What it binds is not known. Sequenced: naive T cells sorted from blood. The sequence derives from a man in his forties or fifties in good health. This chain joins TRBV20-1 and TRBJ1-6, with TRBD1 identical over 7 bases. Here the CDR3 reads CSASRDRSSYNSPLHF. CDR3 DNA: TGCAGTGCTAGCCGGGACAGAAGCTCCTATAATTCACCCCTCCACTTT.